This note documents a single T cell receptor beta chain sequence. The sample belongs to a study of blood T cell repertoires in COVID-19. Overall study context: Donors in the United States, Italy and Spain gave samples during acute or convalescent COVID-19. T cells, B-cell-depleted T cells, or PBMCs provided the cDNA or gDNA that served as material.

There are 12 residues in the CDR3. The germline V gene encodes CDR1 SGHNT and CDR2 YENEEA. Trimming left V 5 bases short and J 5 bases short, with 4 bases between. Original processing methods: The authors estimated nucleated cell counts from reference gene primer amplification. Using immunoSEQ multiplex PCR, the repertoire was profiled, and TCRdb retains in-frame clones only, with some absent. V and J calls and clone size are those listed in that table; D and trimming were worked out from the DNA. Among around 65,000 clones, 86% were seen once, and the ten largest hold about 14%. Sequencing was performed on peripheral blood. The chain couples TRBV11-3 to TRBJ1-6, with no clear D. The TCR originated in a human donor in a cohort sampled during active COVID-19. The CDR3 DNA reads TGTGCCAGCAGCCGTGATAATTCACCCCTCCACTTT. Encoded protein: CASSRDNSPLHF.